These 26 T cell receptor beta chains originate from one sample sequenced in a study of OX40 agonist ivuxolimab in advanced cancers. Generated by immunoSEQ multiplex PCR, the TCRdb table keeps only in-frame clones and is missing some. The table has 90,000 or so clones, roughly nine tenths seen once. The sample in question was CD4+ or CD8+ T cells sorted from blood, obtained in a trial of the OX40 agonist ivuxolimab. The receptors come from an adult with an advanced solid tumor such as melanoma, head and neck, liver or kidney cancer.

CDR3 sequence reads: CASSHTGTDKEQYF. CDR3 coding DNA: TGTGCCAGCAGCCACACCGGGACAGACAAAGAGCAGTACTTC. V is TRBV7-2 and J is TRBJ2-7; TRBD1 matches at 7 bases. This CDR3 has 14 residues. The germline V gene has CDR1 SGHTA and CDR2 FQGNSA. Trimming at V came to 5 bases and at J to 7 bases, leaving 11 bases not matched to a gene. The complete variable domain, with remaining parts taken from reference TRBV7-2 and TRBJ2-7, reads GAGVSQSPSNKVTEKGKDVELRCDPISGHTALYWYRQSLGQGLEFLIYFQGNSAPDKSGLPSDRFSAERTGGSVSTLTIQRTQQEDSAVYLCASSHTGTDKEQYFGPGTRLTVT.

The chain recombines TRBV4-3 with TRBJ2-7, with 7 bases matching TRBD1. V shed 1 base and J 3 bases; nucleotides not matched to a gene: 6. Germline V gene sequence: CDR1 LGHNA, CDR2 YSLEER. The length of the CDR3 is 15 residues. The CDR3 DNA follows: TGCGCCAGCAGCCAAGGGTCGGGGACAGTCTACGAGCAGTACTTC. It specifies CASSQGSGTVYEQYF.

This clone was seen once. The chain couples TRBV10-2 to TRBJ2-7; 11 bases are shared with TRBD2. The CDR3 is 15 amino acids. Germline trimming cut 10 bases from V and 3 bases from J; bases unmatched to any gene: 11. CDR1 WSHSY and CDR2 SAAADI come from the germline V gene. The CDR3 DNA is TGCGCCACCCGGTTTAGCGGGGGGGCTCTCTACGAGCAGTACTTC. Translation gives CATRFSGGALYEQYF.

Here the CDR3 DNA reads TGTGCCAGCAGTATCCGGGACATGACCAATGAGCAGTTCTTC. Translated: CASSIRDMTNEQFF. V usage is TRBV7-8 and J usage is TRBJ2-1; weak D call: TRBD1 (6 bases). Germline CDR1 SGHVS, CDR2 FQNEAQ. The CDR3 is 14 amino acids. Trimming stripped 6 bases from V and 6 bases from J, with 15 bases between.

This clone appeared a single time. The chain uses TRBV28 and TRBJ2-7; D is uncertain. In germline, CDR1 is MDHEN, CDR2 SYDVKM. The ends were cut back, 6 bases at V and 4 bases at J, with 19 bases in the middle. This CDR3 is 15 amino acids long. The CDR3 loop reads CASRRPGSPPYEQYF. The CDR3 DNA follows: TGTGCCAGCAGGCGCCCAGGCTCTCCCCCGTACGAGCAGTACTTC.

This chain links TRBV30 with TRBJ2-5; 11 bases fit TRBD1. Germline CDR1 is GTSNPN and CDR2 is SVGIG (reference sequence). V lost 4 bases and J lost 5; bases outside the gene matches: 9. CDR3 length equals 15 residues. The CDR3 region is CAWNDGQGARETQYF. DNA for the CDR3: TGTGCCTGGAACGACGGACAGGGGGCGCGGGAGACCCAGTACTTC.

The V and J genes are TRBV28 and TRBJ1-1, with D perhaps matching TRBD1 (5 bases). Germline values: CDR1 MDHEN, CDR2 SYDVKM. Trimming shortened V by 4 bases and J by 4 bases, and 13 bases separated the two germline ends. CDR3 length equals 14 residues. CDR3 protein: CASSSGGKGTEAFF. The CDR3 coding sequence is TGTGCCAGCAGTTCGGGGGGGAAGGGCACTGAAGCTTTCTTT. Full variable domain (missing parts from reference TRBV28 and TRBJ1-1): DVKVTQSSRYLVKRTGEKVFLECVQDMDHENMFWYRQDPGLGLRLIYFSYDVKMKEKGDIPEGYSVSREKKERFSLILESASTNQTSMYLCASSSGGKGTEAFFGQGTRLTVV.

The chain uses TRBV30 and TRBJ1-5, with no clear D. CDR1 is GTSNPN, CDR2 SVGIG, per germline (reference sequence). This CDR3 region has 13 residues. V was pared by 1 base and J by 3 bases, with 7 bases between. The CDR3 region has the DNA TGTGCCTGGAGTGGGCAGGTCAATCAGCCCCAGCATTTT. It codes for CAWSGQVNQPQHF.

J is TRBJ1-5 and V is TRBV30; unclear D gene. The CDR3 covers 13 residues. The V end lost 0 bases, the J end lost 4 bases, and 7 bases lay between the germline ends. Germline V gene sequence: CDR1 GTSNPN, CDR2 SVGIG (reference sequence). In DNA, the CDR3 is TGTGCCTGGAGTGTGGAGCTAAATCAGCCCCAGCATTTT. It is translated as CAWSVELNQPQHF. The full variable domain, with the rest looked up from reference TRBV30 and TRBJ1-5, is SQTIHQWPATLVQPVGSPLSLECTVEGTSNPNLYWYRQAAGRGLQLLFYSVGIGQISSEVPQNLSASRPQDRQFILSSKKLLLSDSGFYLCAWSVELNQPQHFGDGTRLSIL.

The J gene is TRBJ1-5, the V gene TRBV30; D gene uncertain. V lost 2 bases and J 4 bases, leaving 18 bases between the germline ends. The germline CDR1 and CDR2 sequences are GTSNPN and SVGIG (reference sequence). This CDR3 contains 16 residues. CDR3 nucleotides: TGTGCCTGGAGTCAAAGGGAAGGCAGGCGGAATCAGCCCCAGCATTTT. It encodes CAWSQREGRRNQPQHF. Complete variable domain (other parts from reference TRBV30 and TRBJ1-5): SQTIHQWPATLVQPVGSPLSLECTVEGTSNPNLYWYRQAAGRGLQLLFYSVGIGQISSEVPQNLSASRPQDRQFILSSKKLLLSDSGFYLCAWSQREGRRNQPQHFGDGTRLSIL.

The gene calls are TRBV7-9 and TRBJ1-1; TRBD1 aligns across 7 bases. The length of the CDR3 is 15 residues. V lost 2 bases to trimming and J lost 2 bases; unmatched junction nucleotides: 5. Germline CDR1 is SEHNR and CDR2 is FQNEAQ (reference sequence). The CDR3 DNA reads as TGTGCCAGCAGCTTATTCCAGGGGGTAAACACTGAAGCTTTCTTT. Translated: CASSLFQGVNTEAFF. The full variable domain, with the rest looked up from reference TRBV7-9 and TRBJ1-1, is DTGVSQNPRHKITKRGQNVTFRCDPISEHNRLYWYRQTLGQGPEFLTYFQNEAQLEKSRLLSDRFSAERPKGSFSTLEIQRTEQGDSAMYLCASSLFQGVNTEAFFGQGTRLTVV.

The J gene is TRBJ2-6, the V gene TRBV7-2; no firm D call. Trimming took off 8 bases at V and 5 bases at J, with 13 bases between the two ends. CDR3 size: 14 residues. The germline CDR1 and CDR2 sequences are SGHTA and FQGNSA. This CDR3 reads CASQTMGWANVLTF. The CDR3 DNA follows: TGTGCCAGCCAGACCATGGGCTGGGCCAACGTCCTGACTTTC.

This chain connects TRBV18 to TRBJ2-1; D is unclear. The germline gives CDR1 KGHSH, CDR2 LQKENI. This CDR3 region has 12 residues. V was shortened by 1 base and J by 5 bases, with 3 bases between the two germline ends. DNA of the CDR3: TGTGCCAGCTCACCACAGGACAATGAGCAGTTCTTC. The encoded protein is CASSPQDNEQFF.

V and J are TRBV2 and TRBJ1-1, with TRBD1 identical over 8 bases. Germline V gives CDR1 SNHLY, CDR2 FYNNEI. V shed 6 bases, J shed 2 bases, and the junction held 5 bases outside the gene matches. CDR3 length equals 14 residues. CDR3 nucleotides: TGTGCCAGCAGCGGACAGGGAGGAAACACTGAAGCTTTCTTT. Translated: CASSGQGGNTEAFF.

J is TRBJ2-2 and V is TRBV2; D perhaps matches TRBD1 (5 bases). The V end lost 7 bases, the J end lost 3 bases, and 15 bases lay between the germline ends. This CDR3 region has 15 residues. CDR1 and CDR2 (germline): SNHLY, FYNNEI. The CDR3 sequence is CASMFRGAHTGELFF. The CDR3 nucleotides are TGTGCCAGCATGTTTCGTGGGGCCCACACCGGGGAGCTGTTTTTT.

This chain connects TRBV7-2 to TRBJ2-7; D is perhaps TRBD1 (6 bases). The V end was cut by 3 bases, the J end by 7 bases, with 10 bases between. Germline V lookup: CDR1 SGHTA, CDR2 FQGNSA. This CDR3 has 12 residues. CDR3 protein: CASSFYQGEQYF. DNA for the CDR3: TGTGCCAGCAGCTTTTACCAGGGGGAGCAGTACTTC.

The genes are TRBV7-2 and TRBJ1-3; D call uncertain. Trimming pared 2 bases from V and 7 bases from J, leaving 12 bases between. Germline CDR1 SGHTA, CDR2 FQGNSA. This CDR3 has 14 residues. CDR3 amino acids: CASSLSPTRNTIYF. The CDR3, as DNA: TGTGCCAGCAGCTTAAGCCCCACTAGGAACACCATATATTTT.

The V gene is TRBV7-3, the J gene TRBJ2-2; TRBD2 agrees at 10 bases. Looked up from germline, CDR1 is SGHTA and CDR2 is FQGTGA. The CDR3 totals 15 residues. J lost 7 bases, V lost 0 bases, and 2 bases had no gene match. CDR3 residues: CASSLTLAGDGELFF. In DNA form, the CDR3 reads TGTGCCAGCAGCTTAACGCTAGCGGGAGACGGGGAGCTGTTTTTT.

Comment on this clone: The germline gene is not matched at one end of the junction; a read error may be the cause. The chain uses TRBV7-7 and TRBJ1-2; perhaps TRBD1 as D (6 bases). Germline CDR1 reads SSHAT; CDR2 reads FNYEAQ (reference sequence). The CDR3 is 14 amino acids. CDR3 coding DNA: TGTGCTAGCAGCTTAGGGGGACTATACTATGGCTACACCTTC. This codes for CASSLGGLYYGYTF. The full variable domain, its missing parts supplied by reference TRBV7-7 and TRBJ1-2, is GAGVSQSPRYKVTKRGQDVTLRCDPISSHATLYWYQQALGQGPEFLTYFNYEAQPDKSGLPSDRFSAERPEGSISTLTIQRTEQRDSAMYRCASSLGGLYYGYTFGSGTRLTVV.

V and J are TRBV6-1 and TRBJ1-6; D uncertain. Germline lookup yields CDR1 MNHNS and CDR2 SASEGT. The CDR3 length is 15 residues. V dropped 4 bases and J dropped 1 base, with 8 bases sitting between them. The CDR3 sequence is CASSVWDSYNSPLHF. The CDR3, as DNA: TGTGCCAGCAGTGTATGGGATTCCTATAATTCACCCCTCCACTTT.

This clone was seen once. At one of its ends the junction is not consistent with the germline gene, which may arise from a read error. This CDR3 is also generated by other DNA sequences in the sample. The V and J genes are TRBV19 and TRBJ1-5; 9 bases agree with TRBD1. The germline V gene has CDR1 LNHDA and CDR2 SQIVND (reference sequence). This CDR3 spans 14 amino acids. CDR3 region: CASSTGQGRQPQHF. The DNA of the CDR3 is TGTGCCAGCAGTACCGGACAGGGGAGACAGCCCCAGCATTTT.

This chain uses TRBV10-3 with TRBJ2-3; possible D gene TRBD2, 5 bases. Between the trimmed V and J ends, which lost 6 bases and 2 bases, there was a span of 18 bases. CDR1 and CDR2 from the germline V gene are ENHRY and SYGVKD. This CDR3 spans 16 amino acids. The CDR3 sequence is CAISSLASSPTDTQYF. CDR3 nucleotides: TGTGCCATCAGCTCCCTGGCTAGCTCCCCCACAGATACGCAGTATTTT.

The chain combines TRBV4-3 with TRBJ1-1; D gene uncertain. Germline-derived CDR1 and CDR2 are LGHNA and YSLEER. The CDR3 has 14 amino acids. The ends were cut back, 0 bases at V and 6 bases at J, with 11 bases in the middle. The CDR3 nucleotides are TGCGCCAGCAGCCAAGAAGTCCAGTCCCCTGAAGCTTTCTTT. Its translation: CASSQEVQSPEAFF.

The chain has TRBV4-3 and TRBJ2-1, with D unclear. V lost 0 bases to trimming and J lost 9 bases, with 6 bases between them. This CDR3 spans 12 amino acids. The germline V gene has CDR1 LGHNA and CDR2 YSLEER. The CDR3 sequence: CASSQDVGEQFF. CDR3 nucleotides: TGCGCCAGCAGCCAAGATGTCGGTGAGCAGTTCTTC.

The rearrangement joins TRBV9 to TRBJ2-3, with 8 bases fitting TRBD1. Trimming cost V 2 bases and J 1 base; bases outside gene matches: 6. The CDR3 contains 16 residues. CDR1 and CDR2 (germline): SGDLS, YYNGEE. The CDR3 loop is CASSVRTGWGTDTQYF. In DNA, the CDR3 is TGTGCCAGCAGCGTGCGGACAGGGTGGGGCACAGATACGCAGTATTTT. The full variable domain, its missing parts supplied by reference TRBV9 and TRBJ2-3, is DSGVTQTPKHLITATGQRVTLRCSPRSGDLSVYWYQQSLDQGLQFLIQYYNGEERAKGNILERFSAQQFPDLHSELNLSSLELGDSALYFCASSVRTGWGTDTQYFGPGTRLTVL.

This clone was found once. The CDR3 bases are TGCGCCAGCAGCTCCCTCTTGGGCGGGCTGGGGGCCCAGTACTTC. This sequence encodes CASSSLLGGLGAQYF. This chain joins TRBV5-1 and TRBJ2-5, with D perhaps assigned TRBD1 or TRBD2 (5 bases each). This CDR3 is 15 amino acids long. V was pared by 3 bases and J by 9 bases, with 21 bases between. CDR1 is SGHRS and CDR2 is YFSETQ in the germline V gene.